The clone carrying this TCR beta chain was seen a few times. Its antigen is not identified. Between the trimmed V and J ends, which lost 4 bases and 10 bases, there was a span of 16 bases. The CDR3 is 13 amino acids. Germline assignment: CDR1 MNHEY and CDR2 SVGAGI. Libraries were prepared by immunoSEQ multiplex PCR; TCRdb keeps only in-frame clonotypes and omits some of them. The table has about 99,000 clones, about 80% seen once. This specimen comes from a study of T cell clones after liver transplantation. Points from the study as a whole: A significant post-transplant drop in circulating graft-donor-reactive CD4 TCRbeta sequences occurred in most of the 8 subjects.

The input for sequencing was CD4+ T cells from blood, taken around 4 years after liver transplant. The receptor comes from a human patient who received a liver transplant. Part of the T cell pool may stem from the graft donor. The chain carries TRBV6-5 and TRBJ1-1; a weak D match, TRBD1 (6 bases). The CDR3 coding sequence is TGTGCCAGCAGTTCCTCACCGGGGGGGCGAGCTTTCTTT. It yields the protein CASSSSPGGRAFF.